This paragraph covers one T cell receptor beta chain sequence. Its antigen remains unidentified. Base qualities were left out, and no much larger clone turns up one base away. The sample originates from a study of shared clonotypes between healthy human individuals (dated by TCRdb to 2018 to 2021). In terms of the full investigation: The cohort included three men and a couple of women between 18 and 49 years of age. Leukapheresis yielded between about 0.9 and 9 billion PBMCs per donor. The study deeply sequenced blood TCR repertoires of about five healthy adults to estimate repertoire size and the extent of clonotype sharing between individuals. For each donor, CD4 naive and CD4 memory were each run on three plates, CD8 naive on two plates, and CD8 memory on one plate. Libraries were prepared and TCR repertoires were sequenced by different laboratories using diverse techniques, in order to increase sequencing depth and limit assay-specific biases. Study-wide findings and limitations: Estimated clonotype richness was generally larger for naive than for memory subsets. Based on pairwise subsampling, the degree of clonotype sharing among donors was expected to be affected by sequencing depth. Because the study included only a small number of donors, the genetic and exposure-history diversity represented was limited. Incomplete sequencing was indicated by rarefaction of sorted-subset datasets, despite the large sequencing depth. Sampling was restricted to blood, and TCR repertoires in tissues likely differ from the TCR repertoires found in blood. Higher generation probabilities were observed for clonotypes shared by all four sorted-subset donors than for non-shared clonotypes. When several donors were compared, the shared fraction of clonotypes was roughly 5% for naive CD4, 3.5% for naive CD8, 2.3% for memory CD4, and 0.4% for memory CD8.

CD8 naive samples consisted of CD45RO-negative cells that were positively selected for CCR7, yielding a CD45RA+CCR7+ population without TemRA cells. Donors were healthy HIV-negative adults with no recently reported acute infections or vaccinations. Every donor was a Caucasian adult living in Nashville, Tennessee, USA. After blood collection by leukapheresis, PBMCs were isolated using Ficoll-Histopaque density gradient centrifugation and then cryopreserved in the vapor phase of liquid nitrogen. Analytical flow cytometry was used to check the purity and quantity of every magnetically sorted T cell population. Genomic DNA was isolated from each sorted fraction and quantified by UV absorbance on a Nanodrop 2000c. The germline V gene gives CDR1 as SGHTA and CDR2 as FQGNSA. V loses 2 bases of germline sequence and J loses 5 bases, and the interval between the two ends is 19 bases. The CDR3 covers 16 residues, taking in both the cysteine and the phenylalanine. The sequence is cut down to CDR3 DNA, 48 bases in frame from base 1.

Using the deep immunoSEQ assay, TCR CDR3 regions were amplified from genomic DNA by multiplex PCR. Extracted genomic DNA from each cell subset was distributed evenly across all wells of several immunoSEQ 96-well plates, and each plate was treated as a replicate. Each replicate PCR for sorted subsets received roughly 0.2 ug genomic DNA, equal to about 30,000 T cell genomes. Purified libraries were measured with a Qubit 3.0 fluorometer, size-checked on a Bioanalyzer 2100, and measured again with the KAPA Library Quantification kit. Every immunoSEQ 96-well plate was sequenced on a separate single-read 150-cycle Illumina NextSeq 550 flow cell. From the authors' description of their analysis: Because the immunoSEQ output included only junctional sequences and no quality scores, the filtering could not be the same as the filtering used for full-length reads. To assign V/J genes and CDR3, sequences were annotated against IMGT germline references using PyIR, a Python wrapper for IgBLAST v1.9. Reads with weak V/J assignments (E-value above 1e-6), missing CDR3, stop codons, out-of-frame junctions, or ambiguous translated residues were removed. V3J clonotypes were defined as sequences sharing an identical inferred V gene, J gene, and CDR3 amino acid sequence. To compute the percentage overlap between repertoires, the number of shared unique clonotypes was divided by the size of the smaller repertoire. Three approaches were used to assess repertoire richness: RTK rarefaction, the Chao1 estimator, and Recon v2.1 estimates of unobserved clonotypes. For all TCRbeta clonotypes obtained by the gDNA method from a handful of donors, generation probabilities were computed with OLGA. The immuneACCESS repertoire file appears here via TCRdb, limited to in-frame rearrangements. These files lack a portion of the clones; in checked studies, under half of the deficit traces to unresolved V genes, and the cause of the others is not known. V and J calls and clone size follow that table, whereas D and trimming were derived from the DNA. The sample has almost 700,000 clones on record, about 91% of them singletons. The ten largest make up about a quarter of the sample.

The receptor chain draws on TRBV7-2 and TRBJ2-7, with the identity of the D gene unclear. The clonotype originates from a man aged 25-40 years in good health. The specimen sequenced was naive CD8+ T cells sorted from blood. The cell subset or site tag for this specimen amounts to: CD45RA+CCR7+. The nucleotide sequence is TGTGCCAGCAGCTTACTTCGGATACGAGGTGATCACGAGCAGTACTTC. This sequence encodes CASSLLRIRGDHEQYF.